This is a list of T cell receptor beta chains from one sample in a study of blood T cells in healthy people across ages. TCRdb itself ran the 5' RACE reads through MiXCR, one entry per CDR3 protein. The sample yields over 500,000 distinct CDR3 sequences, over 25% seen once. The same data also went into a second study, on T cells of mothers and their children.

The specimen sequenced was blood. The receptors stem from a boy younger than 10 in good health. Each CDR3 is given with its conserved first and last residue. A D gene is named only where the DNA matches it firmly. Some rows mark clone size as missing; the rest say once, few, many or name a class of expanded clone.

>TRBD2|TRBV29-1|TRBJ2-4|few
TGCAGCGTTGAAGGCGGGAGCGCCCGGGCCAAAAACATTCAGTACTTC
CSVEGGSARAKNIQYF
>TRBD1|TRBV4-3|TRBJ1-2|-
TGCGCCAGCAGCTCGGGACAGGTTGGCTATGGCTACACCTTC
CASSSGQVGYGYTF
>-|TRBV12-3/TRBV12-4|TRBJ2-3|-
TGTGCCAGCAGTTTCCCCAGGGAGCGGGCCGTAGATACGCAGTATTTT
CASSFPRERAVDTQYF
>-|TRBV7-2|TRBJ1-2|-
TGTGCCAGCAGCTTTGGTCCCAGATATGGCTACACCTTC
CASSFGPRYGYTF
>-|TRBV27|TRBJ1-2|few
TGTGCCAGCAGTTTGGCGGGTTCGCCGCGGTATGGCTACACCTTC
CASSLAGSPRYGYTF
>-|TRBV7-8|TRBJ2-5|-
TGTGCCAGCAGTCCGACTGGGAAGACCCAGTACTTC
CASSPTGKTQYF
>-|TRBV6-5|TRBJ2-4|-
TGTGCCAGCAGGGGTACAGGGACGGCCAAAAACATTCAGTACTTC
CASRGTGTAKNIQYF
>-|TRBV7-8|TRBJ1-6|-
TGTGCCAGCAGCCCAAAGGAGGAATATAATTCACCCCTCCACTTT
CASSPKEEYNSPLHF
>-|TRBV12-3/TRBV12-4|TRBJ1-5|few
TGTGCCAGCAGTCCCAGTTATAGCAATCAGCCCCAGCATTTT
CASSPSYSNQPQHF
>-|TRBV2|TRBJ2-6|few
TGTGCCAGCAGTGGAGGGACATCTGGGGCCAACGTCCTGACTTTC
CASSGGTSGANVLTF
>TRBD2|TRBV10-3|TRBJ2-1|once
TGTGCCATCAGTACCCGCGGGAGATCAGGAAATGAGCAGTTCTTC
CAISTRGRSGNEQFF
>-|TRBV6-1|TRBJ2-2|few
TGTGCCAGCAGCGCCGGGCCGTCGAACACCGGGGAGCTGTTTTTT
CASSAGPSNTGELFF
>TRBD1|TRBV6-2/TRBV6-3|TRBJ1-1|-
TGTGCCAGCATACTCAGGGGGACGGCGAACACTGAAGCTTTCTTT
CASILRGTANTEAFF
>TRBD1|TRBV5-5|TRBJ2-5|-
TGTGCCAGCAGCTCCCCTAGGGACAGGGGGGAGACCCAGTACTTC
CASSSPRDRGETQYF
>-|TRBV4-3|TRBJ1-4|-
TGCGCCAGCAGCCCGTCTCCCTACCTGGATGGGGAAAAACTGTTTTTT
CASSPSPYLDGEKLFF
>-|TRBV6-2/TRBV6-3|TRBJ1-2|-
TGTGCCAGCAGTTACGTCCTGGGGGGATCTAACTATGGCTACACCTTC
CASSYVLGGSNYGYTF
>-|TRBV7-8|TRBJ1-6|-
TGTGCCAGCAGCCGATCCGGACAGAGGTTTAATTCACCCCTCCACTTT
CASSRSGQRFNSPLHF
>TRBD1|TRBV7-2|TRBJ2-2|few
TGTGCCAGCAGCATCAGGGGGATGGGCACCGGGGAGCTGTTTTTT
CASSIRGMGTGELFF
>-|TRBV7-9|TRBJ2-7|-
TGTGCCAGCAGCTTAGGCAGCAACTACTACGAGCAGTACTTC
CASSLGSNYYEQYF
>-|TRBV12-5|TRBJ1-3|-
TGTGCTAGTGGTTGGGGGCTGGACTCTGGAAACACCATATATTTT
CASGWGLDSGNTIYF
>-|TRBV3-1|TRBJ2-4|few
TGTGCCAGCAGCCCGGGCTCAGGATCGGGCATTCAGTACTTC
CASSPGSGSGIQYF
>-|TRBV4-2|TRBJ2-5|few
TGTGCCAGCAGCCAAGAAAGTGCCGGGCTCCGTGGGACCCAGTACTTC
CASSQESAGLRGTQYF
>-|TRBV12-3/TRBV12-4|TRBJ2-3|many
TGTGCCAGCAGCCGAAATAGTGTGGATACGCAGTATTTT
CASSRNSVDTQYF
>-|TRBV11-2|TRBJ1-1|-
TGTGCCAGCAGCTTACGCAATGAAGCTTTCTTT
CASSLRNEAFF
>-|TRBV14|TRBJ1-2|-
TGTGCCAGCAGCCAAGATGCAGGGTGGCACTATGGCTACACCTTC
CASSQDAGWHYGYTF
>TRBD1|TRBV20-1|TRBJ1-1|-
TGCAGTGCTAGAGAGCGCAGGGGGTTTGAAGCTTTCTTT
CSARERRGFEAFF